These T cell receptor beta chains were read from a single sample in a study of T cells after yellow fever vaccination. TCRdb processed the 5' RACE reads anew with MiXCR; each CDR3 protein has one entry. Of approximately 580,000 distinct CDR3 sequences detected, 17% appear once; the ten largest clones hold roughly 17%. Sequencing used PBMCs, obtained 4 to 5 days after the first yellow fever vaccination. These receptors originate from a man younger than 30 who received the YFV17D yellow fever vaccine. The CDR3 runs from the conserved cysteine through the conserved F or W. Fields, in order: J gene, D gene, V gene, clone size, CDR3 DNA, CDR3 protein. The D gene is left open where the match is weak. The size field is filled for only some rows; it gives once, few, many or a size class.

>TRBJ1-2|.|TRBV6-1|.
TGTGCCAGCAGACTTAACCCGGAGAGGGACTATGGCTACACCTTC
CASRLNPERDYGYTF
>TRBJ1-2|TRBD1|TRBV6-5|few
TGTGCCAGCAGTTACTCGATAGGTTCCCAGGGGGACTATGGCTACACCTTC
CASSYSIGSQGDYGYTF
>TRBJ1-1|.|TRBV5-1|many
TGCGCCAGCAGCTATTTCGGGGAGGTGGGCACTGAAGCTTTCTTT
CASSYFGEVGTEAFF
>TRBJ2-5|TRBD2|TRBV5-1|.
TGCGCCAGCAGCTCCGCAGGGACTAGCCGACAGTCCTACGAGACCCAGTACTTC
CASSSAGTSRQSYETQYF
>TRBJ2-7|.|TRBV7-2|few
TGTGCCAGCAGCTTCCGGAAGGGGTCTACCTACGAGCAGTACTTC
CASSFRKGSTYEQYF
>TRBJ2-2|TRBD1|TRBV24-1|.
TGTGCCACCAGTGCAGAGAGGGGACAGTACACCGGGGAGCTGTTTTTT
CATSAERGQYTGELFF
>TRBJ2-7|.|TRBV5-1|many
TGCGCCAGCAGCTTGGGGGACGGCTCCTACGAGCAGTACTTC
CASSLGDGSYEQYF
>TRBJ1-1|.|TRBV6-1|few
TGTGCCAGCAGTGAGCAGGGTCTTCGGACTGAAGCTTTCTTT
CASSEQGLRTEAFF
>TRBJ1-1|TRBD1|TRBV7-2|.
TGTGCCAGCAGCCGTGTCGGGACAGGGGTTATCGGCACTGAAGCTTTCTTT
CASSRVGTGVIGTEAFF
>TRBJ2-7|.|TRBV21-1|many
TGTGCCAGCAGCCTCGGGACTAGCGGACCCTACGAGCAGTACTTC
CASSLGTSGPYEQYF
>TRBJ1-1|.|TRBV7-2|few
TGTGCCAGCAGCCGCTTGGTGGCTGAAGCTTTCTTT
CASSRLVAEAFF
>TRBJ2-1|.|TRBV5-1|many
TGCGCCAGCAGCCCGACAGAGGGAAACGTCCCCTCTTACAATGAGCAGTTCTTC
CASSPTEGNVPSYNEQFF
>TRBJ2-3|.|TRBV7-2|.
TGTGCCAGCAGGATGGCCCCCGGCGCAGATACGCAGTATTTT
CASRMAPGADTQYF
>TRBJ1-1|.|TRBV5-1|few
TGCGCCAGCAGCTTGGGGGCACAGCCGAACACTGAAGCTTTCTTT
CASSLGAQPNTEAFF
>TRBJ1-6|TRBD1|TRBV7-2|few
TGTGCCAGCAGCTTAGTACAGGGGAGTAATTCACCCCTCCACTTT
CASSLVQGSNSPLHF
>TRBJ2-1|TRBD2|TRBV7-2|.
TGTGCCAGCAGCTTTAGCGGGGGGGCCGTCGATGAGCAGTTCTTC
CASSFSGGAVDEQFF
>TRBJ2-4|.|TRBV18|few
TGTGCCAGCACAAGGGTGGAAAGAGAGCCTACCTTGCACTTC
CASTRVEREPTLHF